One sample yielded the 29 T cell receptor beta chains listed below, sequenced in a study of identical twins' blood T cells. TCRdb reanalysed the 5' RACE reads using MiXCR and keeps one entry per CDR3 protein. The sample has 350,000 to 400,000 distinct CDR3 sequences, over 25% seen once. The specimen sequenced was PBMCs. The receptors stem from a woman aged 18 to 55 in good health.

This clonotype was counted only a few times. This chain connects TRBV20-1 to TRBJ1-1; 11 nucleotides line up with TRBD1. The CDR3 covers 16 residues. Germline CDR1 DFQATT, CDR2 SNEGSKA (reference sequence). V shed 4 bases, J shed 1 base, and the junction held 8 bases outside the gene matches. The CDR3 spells CSAKRRGTGGNTEAFF. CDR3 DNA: TGCAGTGCTAAGAGGAGAGGGACAGGGGGGAACACTGAAGCTTTCTTT.

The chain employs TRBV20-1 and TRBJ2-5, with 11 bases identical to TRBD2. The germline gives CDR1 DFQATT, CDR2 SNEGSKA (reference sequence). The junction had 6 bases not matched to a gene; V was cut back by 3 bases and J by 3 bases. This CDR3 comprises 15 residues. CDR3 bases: TGCAGTGCTAGTGTAGCGGGAGGGTCAGAAGAGACCCAGTACTTC. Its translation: CSASVAGGSEETQYF.

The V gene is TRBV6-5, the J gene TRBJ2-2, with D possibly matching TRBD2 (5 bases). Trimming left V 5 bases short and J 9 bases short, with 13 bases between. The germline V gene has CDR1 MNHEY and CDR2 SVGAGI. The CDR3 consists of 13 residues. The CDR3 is CASSLGPGRELFF. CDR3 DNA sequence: TGTGCCAGCAGTCTTGGACCCGGGAGGGAGCTGTTTTTT.

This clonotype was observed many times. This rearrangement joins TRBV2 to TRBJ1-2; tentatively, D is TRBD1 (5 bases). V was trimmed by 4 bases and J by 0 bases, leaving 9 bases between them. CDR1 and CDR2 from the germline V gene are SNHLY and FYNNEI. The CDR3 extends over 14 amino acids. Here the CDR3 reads CASSAGETNYGYTF. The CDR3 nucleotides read TGTGCCAGCAGTGCGGGGGAAACTAACTATGGCTACACCTTC.

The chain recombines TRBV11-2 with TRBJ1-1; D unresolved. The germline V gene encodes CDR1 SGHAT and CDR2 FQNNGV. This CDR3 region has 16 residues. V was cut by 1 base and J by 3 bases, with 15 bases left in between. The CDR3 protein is CASSLVRRTKHTEAFF. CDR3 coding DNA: TGTGCCAGCAGCTTAGTGAGGAGAACTAAGCACACTGAAGCTTTCTTT.

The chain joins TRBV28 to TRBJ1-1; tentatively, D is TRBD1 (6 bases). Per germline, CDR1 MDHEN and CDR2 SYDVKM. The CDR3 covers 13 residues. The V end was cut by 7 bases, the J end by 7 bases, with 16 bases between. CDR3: CASKGQGMFEAFF. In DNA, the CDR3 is TGTGCCAGCAAGGGTCAGGGGATGTTTGAAGCTTTCTTT.

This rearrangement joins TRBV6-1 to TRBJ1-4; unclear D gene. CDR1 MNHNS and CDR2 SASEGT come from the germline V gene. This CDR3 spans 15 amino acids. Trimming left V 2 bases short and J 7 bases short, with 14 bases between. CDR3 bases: TGTGCCAGCAGTGAAACCCCCCTGAAGGGTGAAAAACTGTTTTTT. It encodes CASSETPLKGEKLFF.

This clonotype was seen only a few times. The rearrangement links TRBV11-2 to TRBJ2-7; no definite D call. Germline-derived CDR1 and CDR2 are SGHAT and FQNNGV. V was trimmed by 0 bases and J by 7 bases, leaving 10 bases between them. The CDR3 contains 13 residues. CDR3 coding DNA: TGTGCCAGCAGCTTAGAACGGAGTGAGGAGCAGTACTTC. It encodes CASSLERSEEQYF.

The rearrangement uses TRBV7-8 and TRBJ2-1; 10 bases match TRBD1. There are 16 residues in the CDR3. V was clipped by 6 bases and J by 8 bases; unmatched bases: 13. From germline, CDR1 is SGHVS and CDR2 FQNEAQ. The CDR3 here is CASRLSPGQGMDEQFF. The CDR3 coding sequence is TGTGCCAGCAGATTATCGCCGGGACAGGGGATGGATGAGCAGTTCTTC.

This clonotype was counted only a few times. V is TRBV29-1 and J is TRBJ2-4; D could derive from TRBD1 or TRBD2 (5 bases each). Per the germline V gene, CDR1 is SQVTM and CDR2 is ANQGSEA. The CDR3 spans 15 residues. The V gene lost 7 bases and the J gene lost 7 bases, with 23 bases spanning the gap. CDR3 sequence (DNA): TGCAGCGCCCACGTATTGAGGGGATATGAGAACATTCAGTACTTC. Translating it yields CSAHVLRGYENIQYF.

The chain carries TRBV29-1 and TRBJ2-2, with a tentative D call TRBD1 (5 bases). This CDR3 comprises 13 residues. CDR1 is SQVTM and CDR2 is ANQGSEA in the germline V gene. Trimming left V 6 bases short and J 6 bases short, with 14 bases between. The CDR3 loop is CSVFLQGSGELFF. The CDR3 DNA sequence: TGCAGCGTGTTCCTTCAGGGCTCCGGGGAGCTGTTTTTT.

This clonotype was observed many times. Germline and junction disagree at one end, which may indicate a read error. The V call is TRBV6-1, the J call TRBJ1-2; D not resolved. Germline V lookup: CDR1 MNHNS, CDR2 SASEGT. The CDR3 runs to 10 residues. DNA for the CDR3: TGTGCCAGCAGTGAATTGGTGCCTCCCTTC. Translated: CASSELVPPF.

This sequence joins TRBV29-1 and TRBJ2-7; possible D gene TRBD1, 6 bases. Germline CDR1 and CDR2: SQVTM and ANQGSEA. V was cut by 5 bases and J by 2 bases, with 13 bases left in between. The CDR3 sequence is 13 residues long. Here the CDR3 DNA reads TGCAGCGTTCCAGGGGTTATCGCCTACGAGCAGTACTTC. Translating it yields CSVPGVIAYEQYF.

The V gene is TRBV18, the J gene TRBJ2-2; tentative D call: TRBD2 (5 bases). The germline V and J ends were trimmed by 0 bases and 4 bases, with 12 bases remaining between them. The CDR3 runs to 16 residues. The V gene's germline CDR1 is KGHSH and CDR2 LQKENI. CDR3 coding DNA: TGTGCCAGCTCACCACCGGGAGTATCTCTCACCGGGGAGCTGTTTTTT. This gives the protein CASSPPGVSLTGELFF.

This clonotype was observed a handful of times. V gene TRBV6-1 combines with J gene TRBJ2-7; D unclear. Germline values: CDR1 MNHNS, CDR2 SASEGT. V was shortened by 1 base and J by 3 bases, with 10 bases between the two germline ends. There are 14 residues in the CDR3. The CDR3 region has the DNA TGTGCCAGCAGTGAAGTAGTACAGAACTACGAGCAGTACTTC. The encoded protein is CASSEVVQNYEQYF.

The CDR3 region is CSAPATRDRNTEAFF. CDR3 DNA sequence: TGCAGCGCCCCTGCTACCCGGGACAGGAACACTGAAGCTTTCTTT. This chain uses TRBV29-1 with TRBJ1-1; TRBD1 matches at 7 bases. This CDR3 region has 15 residues. Germline V gene lookup returns CDR1 SQVTM and CDR2 ANQGSEA. V shed 7 bases and J 1 base; nucleotides not matched to a gene: 12.

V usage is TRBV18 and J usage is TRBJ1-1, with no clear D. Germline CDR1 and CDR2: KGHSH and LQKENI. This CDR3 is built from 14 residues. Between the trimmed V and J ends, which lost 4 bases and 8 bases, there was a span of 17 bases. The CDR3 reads CASSHPVSAREAFF. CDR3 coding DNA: TGTGCCAGCTCACACCCCGTGAGCGCTCGGGAAGCTTTCTTT.

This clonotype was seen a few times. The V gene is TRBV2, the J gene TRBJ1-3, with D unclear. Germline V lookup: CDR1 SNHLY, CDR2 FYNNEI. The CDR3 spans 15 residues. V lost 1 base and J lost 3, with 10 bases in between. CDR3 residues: CASSEGDQHGNTIYF. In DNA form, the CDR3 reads TGTGCCAGCAGTGAAGGTGACCAGCATGGAAACACCATATATTTT.

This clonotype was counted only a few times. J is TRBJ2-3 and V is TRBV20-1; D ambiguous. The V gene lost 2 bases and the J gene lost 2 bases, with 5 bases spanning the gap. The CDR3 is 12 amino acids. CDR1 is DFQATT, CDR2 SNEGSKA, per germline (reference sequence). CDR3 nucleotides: TGCAGTGCTAGAAGGGTCACAGATACGCAGTATTTT. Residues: CSARRVTDTQYF.

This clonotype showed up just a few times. Written as DNA, the CDR3 is TGTGCCAGCAGTCCGCGAACCGGGACAGGTAACGGAAGGAGCTCCTACGAGCAGTACTTC. This sequence encodes CASSPRTGTGNGRSSYEQYF. V and J are TRBV6-6 and TRBJ2-7, with 8 nucleotides matching TRBD1. The germline V gene has CDR1 MNHNY and CDR2 SVGAGI (reference sequence). Germline trimming cut 5 bases from V and 0 bases from J; bases unmatched to any gene: 21. The CDR3 runs 20 residues.

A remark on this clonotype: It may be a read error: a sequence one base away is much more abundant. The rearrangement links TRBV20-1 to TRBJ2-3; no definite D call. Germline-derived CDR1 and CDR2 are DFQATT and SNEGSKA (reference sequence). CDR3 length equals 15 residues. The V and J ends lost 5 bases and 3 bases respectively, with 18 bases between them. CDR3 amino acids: CSARQTESITDTQYF. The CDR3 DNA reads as TGCAGTGCTCGCCAAACCGAGAGTATTACAGATACGCAGTATTTT.

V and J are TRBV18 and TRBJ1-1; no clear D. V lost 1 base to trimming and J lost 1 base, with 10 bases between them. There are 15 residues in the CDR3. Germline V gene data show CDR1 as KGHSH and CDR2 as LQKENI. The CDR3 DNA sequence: TGTGCCAGCTCACCACAGGGATTAACGAACACTGAAGCTTTCTTT. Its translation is CASSPQGLTNTEAFF.

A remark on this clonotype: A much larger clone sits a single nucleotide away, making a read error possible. CDR3 DNA sequence: TGTGCCAGCAGTTCGGAGGTCCGCTATAATTCACCCCTCCACTTT. This codes for CASSSEVRYNSPLHF. This rearrangement joins TRBV27 to TRBJ1-6; no reliable D call. This CDR3 is 15 amino acids long. V was cut by 4 bases and J by 3 bases, with 10 bases left in between. Germline V CDR1 and CDR2: MNHEY, SMNVEV (reference sequence).

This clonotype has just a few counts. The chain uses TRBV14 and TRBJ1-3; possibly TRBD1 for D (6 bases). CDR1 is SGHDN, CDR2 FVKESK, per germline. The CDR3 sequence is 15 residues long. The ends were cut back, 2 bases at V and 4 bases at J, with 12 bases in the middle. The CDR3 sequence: CASSQPGAPGNTIYF. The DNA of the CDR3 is TGTGCCAGCAGCCAACCAGGGGCACCCGGAAACACCATATATTTT. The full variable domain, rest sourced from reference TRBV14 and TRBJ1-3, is EAGVTQFPSHSVIEKGQTVTLRCDPISGHDNLYWYRRVMGKEIKFLLHFVKESKQDESGMPNNRFLAERTGGTYSTLKVQPAELEDSGVYFCASSQPGAPGNTIYFGEGSWLTVV.

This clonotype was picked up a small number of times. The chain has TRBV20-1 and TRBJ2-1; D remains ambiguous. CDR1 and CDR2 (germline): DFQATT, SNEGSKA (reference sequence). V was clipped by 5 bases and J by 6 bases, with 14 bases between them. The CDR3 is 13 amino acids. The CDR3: CSAVWTTGNEQFF. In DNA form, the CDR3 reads TGCAGTGCTGTCTGGACCACTGGCAATGAGCAGTTCTTC.

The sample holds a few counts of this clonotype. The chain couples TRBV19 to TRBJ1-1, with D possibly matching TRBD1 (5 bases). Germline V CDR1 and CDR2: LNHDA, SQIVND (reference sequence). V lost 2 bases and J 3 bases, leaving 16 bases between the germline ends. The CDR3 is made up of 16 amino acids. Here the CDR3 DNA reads TGTGCCAGTAGTATATGGGTTCGGGGGATGGACACTGAAGCTTTCTTT. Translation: CASSIWVRGMDTEAFF.

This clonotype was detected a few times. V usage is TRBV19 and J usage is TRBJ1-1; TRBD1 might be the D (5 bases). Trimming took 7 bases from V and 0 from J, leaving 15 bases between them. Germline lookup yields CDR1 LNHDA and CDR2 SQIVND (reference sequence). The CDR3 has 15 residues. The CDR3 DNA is TGTGCCAGTATAAAGTCTGGGGGATTGAACACTGAAGCTTTCTTT. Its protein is CASIKSGGLNTEAFF.

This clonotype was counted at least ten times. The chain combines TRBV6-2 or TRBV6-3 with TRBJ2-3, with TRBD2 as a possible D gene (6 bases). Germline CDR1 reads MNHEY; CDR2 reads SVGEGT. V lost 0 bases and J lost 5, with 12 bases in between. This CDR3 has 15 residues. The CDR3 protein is CASSYSSGEVDTQYF. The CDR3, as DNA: TGTGCCAGCAGTTACTCGTCCGGGGAGGTAGATACGCAGTATTTT.

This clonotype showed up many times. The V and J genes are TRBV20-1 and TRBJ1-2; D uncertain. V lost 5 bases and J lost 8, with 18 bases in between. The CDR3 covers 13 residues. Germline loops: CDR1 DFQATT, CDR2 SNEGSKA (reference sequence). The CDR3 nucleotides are TGCAGTGCTCCTACAACGGAGCTGGTCGGCTACACCTTC. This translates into CSAPTTELVGYTF.